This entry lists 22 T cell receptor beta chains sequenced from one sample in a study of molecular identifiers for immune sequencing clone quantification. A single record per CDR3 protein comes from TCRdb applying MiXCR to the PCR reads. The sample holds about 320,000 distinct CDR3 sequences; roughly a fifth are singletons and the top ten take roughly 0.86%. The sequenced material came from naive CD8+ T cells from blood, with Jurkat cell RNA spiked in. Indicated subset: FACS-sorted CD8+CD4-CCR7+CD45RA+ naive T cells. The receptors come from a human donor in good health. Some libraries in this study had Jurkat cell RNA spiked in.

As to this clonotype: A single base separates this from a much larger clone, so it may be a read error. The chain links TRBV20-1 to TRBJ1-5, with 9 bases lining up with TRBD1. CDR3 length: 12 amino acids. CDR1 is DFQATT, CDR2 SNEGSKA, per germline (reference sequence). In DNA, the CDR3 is TGCAATGCTGGGACAGGGAATCAGCCCCAGCATTTT. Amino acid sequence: CNAGTGNQPQHF.

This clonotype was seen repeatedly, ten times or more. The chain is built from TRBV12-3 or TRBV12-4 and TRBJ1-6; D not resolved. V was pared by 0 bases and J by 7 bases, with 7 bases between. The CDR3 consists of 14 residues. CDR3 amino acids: CASSLAAANSPLHF. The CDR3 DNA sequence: TGTGCCAGCAGTTTAGCGGCAGCAAATTCACCCCTCCACTTT.

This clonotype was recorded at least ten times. CDR3 nucleotide sequence: TGCGCCAGCAGCCAGGAGGGGCCATCTGAGAACACTGAAGCTTTCTTT. Residues: CASSQEGPSENTEAFF. The rearrangement joins TRBV4-1 to TRBJ1-1, with D possibly TRBD1 on 5 matching bases. Germline V CDR1 and CDR2: MGHRA, YSYEKL. Trimming removed 3 bases from V and 1 base from J, with 15 bases in between. The CDR3 has 16 amino acids.

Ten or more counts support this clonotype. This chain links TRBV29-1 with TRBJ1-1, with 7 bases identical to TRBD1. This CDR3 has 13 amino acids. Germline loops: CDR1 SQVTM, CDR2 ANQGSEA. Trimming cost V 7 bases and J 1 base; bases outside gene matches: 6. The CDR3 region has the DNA TGCAGCGCTATGACAGGGACGAACACTGAAGCTTTCTTT. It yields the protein CSAMTGTNTEAFF.

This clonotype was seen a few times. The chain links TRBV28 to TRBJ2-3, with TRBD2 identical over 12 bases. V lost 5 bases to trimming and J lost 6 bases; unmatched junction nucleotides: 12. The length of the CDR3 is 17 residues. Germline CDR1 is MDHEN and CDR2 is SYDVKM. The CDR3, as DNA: TGTGCCAGCAGTATGCCGACTAGCGGGAGTTTGTGGGATACGCAGTATTTT. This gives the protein CASSMPTSGSLWDTQYF.

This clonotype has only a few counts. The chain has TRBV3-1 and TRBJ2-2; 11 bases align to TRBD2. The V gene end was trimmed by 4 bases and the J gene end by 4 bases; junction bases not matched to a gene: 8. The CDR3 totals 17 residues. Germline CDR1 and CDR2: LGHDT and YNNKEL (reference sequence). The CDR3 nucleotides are TGTGCCAGCAGCCCCCTTAGCGGGAGGGTTACCACCGGGGAGCTGTTTTTT. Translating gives CASSPLSGRVTTGELFF. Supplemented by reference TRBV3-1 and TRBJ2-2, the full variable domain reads DTAVSQTPKYLVTQMGNDKSIKCEQNLGHDTMYWYKQDSKKFLKIMFSYNNKELIINETVPNRFSPKSPDKAHLNLHINSLELGDSAVYFCASSPLSGRVTTGELFFGEGSRLTVL.

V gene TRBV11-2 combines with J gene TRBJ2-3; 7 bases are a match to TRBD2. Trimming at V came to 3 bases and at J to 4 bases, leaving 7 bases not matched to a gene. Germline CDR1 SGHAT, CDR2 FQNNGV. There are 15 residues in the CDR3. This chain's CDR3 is CASSFAGERADTQYF. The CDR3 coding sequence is TGTGCCAGCAGCTTTGCGGGGGAACGTGCAGATACGCAGTATTTT.

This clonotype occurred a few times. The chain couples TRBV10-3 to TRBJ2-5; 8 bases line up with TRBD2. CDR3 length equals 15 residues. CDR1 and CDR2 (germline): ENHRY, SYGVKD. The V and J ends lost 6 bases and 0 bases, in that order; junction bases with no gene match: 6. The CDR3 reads CAISETSAYQETQYF. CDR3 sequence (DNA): TGTGCCATCAGCGAGACTAGCGCGTACCAAGAGACCCAGTACTTC.

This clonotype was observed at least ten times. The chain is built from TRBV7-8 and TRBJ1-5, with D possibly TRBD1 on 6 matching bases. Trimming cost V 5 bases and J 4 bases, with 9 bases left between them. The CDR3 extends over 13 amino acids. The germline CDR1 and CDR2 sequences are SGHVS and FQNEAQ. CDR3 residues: CASSPTGNQPQHF. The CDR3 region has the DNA TGTGCCAGCAGCCCCACAGGGAATCAGCCCCAGCATTTT.

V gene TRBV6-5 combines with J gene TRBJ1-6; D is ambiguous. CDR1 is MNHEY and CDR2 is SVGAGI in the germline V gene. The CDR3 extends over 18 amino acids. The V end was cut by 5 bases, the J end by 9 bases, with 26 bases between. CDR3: CASSPRVVERLSSSPLHF. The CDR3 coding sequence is TGTGCCAGCAGTCCCCGAGTGGTGGAGCGGCTGAGTAGTTCACCCCTCCACTTT.

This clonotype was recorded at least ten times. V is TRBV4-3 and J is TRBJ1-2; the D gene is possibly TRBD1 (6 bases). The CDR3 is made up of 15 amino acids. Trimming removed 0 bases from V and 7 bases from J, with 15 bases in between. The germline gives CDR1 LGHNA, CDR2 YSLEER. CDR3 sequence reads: CASSQDLPGAAGYTF. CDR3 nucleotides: TGCGCCAGCAGCCAAGATCTTCCAGGGGCGGCTGGCTACACCTTC.

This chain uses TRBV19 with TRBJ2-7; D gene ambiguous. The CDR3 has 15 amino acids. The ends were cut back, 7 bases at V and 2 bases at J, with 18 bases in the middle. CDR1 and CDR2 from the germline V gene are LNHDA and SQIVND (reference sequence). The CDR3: CASTQSAQEPYEQYF. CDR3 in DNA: TGTGCCAGTACCCAATCGGCCCAGGAACCCTACGAGCAGTACTTC.

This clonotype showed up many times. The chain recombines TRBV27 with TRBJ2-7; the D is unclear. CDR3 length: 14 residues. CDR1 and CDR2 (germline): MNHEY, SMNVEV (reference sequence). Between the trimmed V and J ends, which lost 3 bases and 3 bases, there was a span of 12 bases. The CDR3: CASSFGPMSYEQYF. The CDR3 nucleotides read TGTGCCAGCAGTTTCGGACCGATGAGCTACGAGCAGTACTTC.

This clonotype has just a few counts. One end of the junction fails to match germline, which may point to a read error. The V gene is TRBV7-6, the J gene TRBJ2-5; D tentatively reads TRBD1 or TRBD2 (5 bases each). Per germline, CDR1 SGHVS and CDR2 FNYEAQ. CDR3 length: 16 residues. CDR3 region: CASSLAFVGVQGTQYF. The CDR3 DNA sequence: TGTGCCAGCAGCTTAGCATTTGTGGGGGTGCAAGGGACCCAGTACTTC.

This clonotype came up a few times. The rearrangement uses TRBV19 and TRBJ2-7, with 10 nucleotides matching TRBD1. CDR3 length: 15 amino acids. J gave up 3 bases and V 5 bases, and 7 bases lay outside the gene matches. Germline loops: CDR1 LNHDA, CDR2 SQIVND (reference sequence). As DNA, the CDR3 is TGTGCCAGTAGTTATGGGACAGGGGCGAACTACGAGCAGTACTTC. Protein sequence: CASSYGTGANYEQYF.

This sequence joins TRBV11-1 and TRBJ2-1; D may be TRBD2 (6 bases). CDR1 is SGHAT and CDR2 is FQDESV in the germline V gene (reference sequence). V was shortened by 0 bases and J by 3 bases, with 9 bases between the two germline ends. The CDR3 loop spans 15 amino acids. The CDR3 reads CASSLASGCYNEQFF. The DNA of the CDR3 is TGTGCCAGCAGCTTAGCAAGCGGGTGCTACAATGAGCAGTTCTTC.

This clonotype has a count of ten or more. CDR3 bases: TGTGCCAGCAGGGGGGATTGGACAGGAAACACTGAAGCTTTCTTT. Encoded protein: CASRGDWTGNTEAFF. The chain has TRBV12-3 or TRBV12-4 and TRBJ1-1; 7 bases line up with TRBD1. This CDR3 region has 15 residues. Unmatched junction bases numbered 9, after V lost 6 bases and J lost 2 bases.

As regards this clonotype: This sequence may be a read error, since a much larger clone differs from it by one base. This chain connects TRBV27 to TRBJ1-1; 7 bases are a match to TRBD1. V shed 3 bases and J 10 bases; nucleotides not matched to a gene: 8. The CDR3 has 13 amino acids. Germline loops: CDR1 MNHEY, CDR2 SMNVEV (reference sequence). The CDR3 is CASSFRGGLGAFF. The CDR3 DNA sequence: TGTGCCAGCAGTTTTAGAGGGGGCCTTGGAGCTTTCTTT.

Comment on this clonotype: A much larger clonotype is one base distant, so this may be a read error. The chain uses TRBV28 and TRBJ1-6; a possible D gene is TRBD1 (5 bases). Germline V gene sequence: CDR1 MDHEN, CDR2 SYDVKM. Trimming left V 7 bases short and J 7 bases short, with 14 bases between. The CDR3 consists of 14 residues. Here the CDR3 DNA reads TGTGCCAGCACGGGGCCCGCCCCGAATTCACCCCTCCACTTT. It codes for CASTGPAPNSPLHF.

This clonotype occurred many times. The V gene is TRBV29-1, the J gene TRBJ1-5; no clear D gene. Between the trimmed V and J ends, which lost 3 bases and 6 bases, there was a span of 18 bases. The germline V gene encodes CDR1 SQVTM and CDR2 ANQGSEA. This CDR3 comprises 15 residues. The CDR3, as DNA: TGCAGCGTTGAGCTTGGCCCCCCCTCAGGTCAGCCCCAGCATTTT. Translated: CSVELGPPSGQPQHF. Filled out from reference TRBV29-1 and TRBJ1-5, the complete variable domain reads SAVISQKPSRDICQRGTSLTIQCQVDSQVTMMFWYRQQPGQSLTLIATANQGSEATYESGFVIDKFPISRPNLTFSTLTVSNMSPEDSSIYLCSVELGPPSGQPQHFGDGTRLSIL.

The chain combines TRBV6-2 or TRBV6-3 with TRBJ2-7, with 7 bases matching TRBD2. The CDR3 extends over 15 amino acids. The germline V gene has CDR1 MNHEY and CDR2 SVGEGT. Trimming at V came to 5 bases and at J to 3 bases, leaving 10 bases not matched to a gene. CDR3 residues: CASSRFKGTNYEQYF. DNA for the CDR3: TGTGCCAGCAGTCGCTTTAAAGGGACTAACTACGAGCAGTACTTC.

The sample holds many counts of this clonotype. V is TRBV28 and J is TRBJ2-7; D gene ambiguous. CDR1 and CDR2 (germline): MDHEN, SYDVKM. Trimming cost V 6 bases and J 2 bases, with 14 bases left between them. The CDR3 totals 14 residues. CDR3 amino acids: CASRPINIPYEQYF. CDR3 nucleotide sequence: TGTGCCAGCAGACCTATTAATATTCCCTACGAGCAGTACTTC.